This T cell receptor (beta chain) was captured in a study of blood T cells in healthy people across ages (dated by TCRdb to between 2015 and 2016). About the study as a whole: In model experiments, template switching captured about one uniquely barcoded TCR beta cDNA molecule for every two T cells. Two additional independent replicas of 1 million unique cDNA reads from the same blood draw were analyzed for two donors (one aged 18 to 30 and one aged 80 or older). Using deep sequencing normalized with unique cDNA molecular identifiers, the study measured how TCR beta repertoire diversity changes with age. The donors were divided into four age groups: young (average around 16 years), middle-aged (under 40), aged (approximately 62) and long-lived (roughly 82). To avoid experimental bias, donors of different ages were spread randomly across the sequencing lanes.

The full study reports these points: Because profiling used bulk unsorted PBMCs, naive and antigen-experienced compartments could not be compared conclusively. Observed TCR beta diversity correlated strongly with the percentage of naive T cells measured by flow cytometry. Because the CMV infection status of the donors was unknown, age-related changes in expanded clonotypes may potentially have been confounded. Compared with the aged group, the long-lived group had more naive CD4+ T cells, fewer expanded clones and increased TCR diversity, suggesting age selection. Estimates of total diversity based on one million sequenced T cells were regarded as lower bounds and as underestimates. As age increased, observed TCR beta diversity per million T cells dropped in a roughly linear way, and a significant reduction was already evident by age 40.

Library preparation was by 5' RACE. Sequencing took place on an Illumina HiSeq 2500. A second PCR of about 7 to 12 cycles was performed with a sample-barcoded 5' primer and a J-beta primer mix. A unique molecular identifier was introduced onto each TCR beta cDNA molecule by a template-switch 5' adaptor carrying 12 random nucleotides. At least 2.5 million CDR3-containing paired-end reads were obtained from each sample. First-strand cDNA synthesis was performed from all RNA using the Mint cDNA synthesis kit, with priming by a TRBC-specific oligonucleotide. Following uracil-DNA glycosylase treatment, all cDNA underwent a first 18-cycle PCR with the universal primers M1SS and BC2_uni_R. From the authors' description of their analysis: For normalization, 1 million high-quality reads, each with a distinct molecular identifier, were randomly selected from each sample. Instead of being binned into consensus sequences, reads with shared molecular identifiers were discarded. MiTCR, with a Q25 quality threshold and the strictest error-elimination algorithm, was used for CDR3 identification, clonotype clustering and error correction. Lower-bound total TCR beta diversity was estimated with a nonparametric unseen species model using Euler transformation. The public reads were quality trimmed at Q25 with fastp and then assembled into clones with MiXCR by TCRdb, keeping productive beta chains. Every entry covers one CDR3 protein and lists the most common genes and DNA from its rows. TCRdb assigned the V and J calls; the authors' analysis was not used. In this sample the table shows 700,000 to 950,000 distinct CDR3 sequences, 40% to 45% of which occur a single time. The ten top clones hold 20% to 25% of the sample.

The roughly 39 donors, aged roughly 6 to 95 years, were systemically healthy Caucasian individuals from Russia. Each donor gave 8 to 10 milliliters of peripheral blood, drawn into EDTA-treated Vacutainer tubes. Ficoll-Paque density-gradient centrifugation was used to isolate PBMCs, with at least 7 million per sample. Total RNA, at least 6 micrograms per sample, was extracted from PBMCs with Trizol reagent. For every donor, an aliquot of PBMCs went through flow cytometry to measure the percentages of naive CD45RAhigh/CD27high T cells. A single count supports this clonotype. This receptor's antigen is unknown. No qualities accompany the bases; no much larger clone lies one base away. A single read is weak support. CDR1 is given as SGHAT and CDR2 as FQNNGV, both from the germline V gene. Germline trimming amounts to 5 bases on V and 7 bases on J, with 16 as the count of junction bases outside the gene matches. Inclusive of the bounding cysteine and phenylalanine, the CDR3 is 16 residues long. The kept DNA is CDR3 alone, 48 bases in frame from the first base.

What was sequenced was blood. Here the chain combines TRBV11-2 and TRBJ2-7; TRBD2 matches 8 bases in the middle. The TCR was taken from a woman aged 60-75 years in good health. The CDR3 corresponds to CASSEPSGGTYNEQYF. The base sequence is TGTGCCAGCAGCGAACCCAGCGGGGGCACTTACAATGAGCAGTACTTC.